The subject of this entry is one TCR beta chain. Its target is not known. This record comes from a study of response to subunit inactivated influenza vaccine. Study conclusions and caveats: Each seasonal influenza vaccination, the authors suggested, recruits few new T cells.

TCRdb re-analysed the RT-PCR reads in MiXCR, keeping a single row per CDR3 protein. The sample consists of over 300,000 distinct CDR3 sequences, 20% to 25% of them appearing once. V was clipped by 2 bases and J by 5 bases, with 9 bases between them. Germline CDR1 is SGHAT and CDR2 is FQNNGV. The CDR3 is made up of 14 amino acids. Material: PBMCs from blood, obtained roughly 20 months after vaccination. The receptor was derived from a man between 50 and 75 years old who received an inactivated influenza vaccine. The chain combines TRBV11-2 with TRBJ2-2; unclear D gene. In DNA form, the CDR3 reads TGTGCCAGCAGCTTAAACGCAGGAACCGGGGAGCTGTTTTTT. Its protein product is CASSLNAGTGELFF. Variable domain in full (rest from reference TRBV11-2 and TRBJ2-2): EAGVAQSPRYKIIEKRQSVAFWCNPISGHATLYWYQQILGQGPKLLIQFQNNGVVDDSQLPKDRFSAERLKGVDSTLKIQPAKLEDSAVYLCASSLNAGTGELFFGEGSRLTVL.